The clone carrying this T cell receptor (beta chain) was counted at least ten times. Its antigen is as yet unknown. Sequencing libraries for TCR beta were prepared with iRepertoire HTBI primers and Arm-PCR of CDR3 regions. One entry per CDR3 protein results from TCRdb running MiXCR on the multiplex PCR reads. This sample carries 310,000 or so distinct CDR3 sequences, less than 20% of them seen once, and the ten largest clones take just under 30%. This specimen belongs to a study of regulatory T cells in long-lasting Graves disease. Regarding time point: persistent/refractory GD, antithyroid drugs over 5 years with positive TRAb. PBMCs provided the RNA from which the TCR library was made. Broader study findings: Fewer public clonotypes were shared by new patients (approximately 970) than by persistent patients (about 2,800).

Trimming removed 3 bases from V and 8 bases from J, with 13 bases in between. The CDR3 spans 13 residues. From germline, CDR1 is LGHDT and CDR2 YNNKEL (reference sequence). The TCR comes from a female donor with Graves disease. The gene calls are TRBV3-1 and TRBJ2-5; D is possibly TRBD2 (5 bases). The starting material was peripheral blood mononuclear cells (PBMCs), obtained when the disease was refractory, from a patient treated with antithyroid drugs. The CDR3 protein is CASSQRVGVTQYF. CDR3 sequence (DNA): TGTGCCAGCAGCCAGAGGGTTGGTGTAACCCAGTACTTC.